The rows below give T cell receptor beta chains drawn from one sample of a study of blood T cells in healthy people across ages. TCRdb reprocessed the 5' RACE reads via MiXCR and lists one record per CDR3 protein. This table has roughly 900,000 distinct CDR3 sequences, around 48% appearing once. Source material: blood. All receptors derive from a man aged 30-40 years in good health. Both conserved end residues are part of each CDR3. Each record gives: J gene, D gene, V gene, clone size, CDR3 protein, CDR3 DNA. The D gene is left open where the match is weak. Expanded clones are given a class, and other clones once, few, many or no size at all.

j_call: TRBJ2-1
d_call: TRBD2
v_call: TRBV28
clone_size: few
cdr3_aa: CASSLALAGVNEQFF
cdr3_nt: TGTGCCAGCAGCTTAGCACTAGCGGGGGTTAATGAGCAGTTCTTC

j_call: TRBJ2-3
d_call: .
v_call: TRBV6-1
clone_size: .
cdr3_aa: CASPGTLPDTQYF
cdr3_nt: TGTGCCAGCCCAGGGACCCTGCCAGATACGCAGTATTTT

j_call: TRBJ1-2
d_call: .
v_call: TRBV2
clone_size: .
cdr3_aa: CASSESTGPNYGYTF
cdr3_nt: TGTGCCAGCAGCGAAAGCACAGGACCAAACTATGGCTACACCTTC

j_call: TRBJ1-5
d_call: .
v_call: TRBV6-6
clone_size: few
cdr3_aa: CASSYQGMGNQPQHF
cdr3_nt: TGTGCCAGCAGTTACCAGGGGATGGGCAATCAGCCCCAGCATTTT

j_call: TRBJ2-1
d_call: .
v_call: TRBV11-2
clone_size: .
cdr3_aa: CASSPASIGNEQFF
cdr3_nt: TGTGCCAGCAGCCCAGCCTCCATCGGCAATGAGCAGTTCTTC

j_call: TRBJ2-7
d_call: .
v_call: TRBV7-2
clone_size: many
cdr3_aa: CASSLAGIFYEQYF
cdr3_nt: TGTGCCAGCAGCTTAGCGGGGATTTTCTACGAGCAGTACTTC

j_call: TRBJ2-7
d_call: TRBD2
v_call: TRBV10-3
clone_size: .
cdr3_aa: CAIRRGGLLDEQYF
cdr3_nt: TGTGCCATCAGGCGGGGGGGCCTCTTAGATGAGCAGTACTTC

j_call: TRBJ2-5
d_call: .
v_call: TRBV4-1
clone_size: few
cdr3_aa: CASSRESTGTQETQYF
cdr3_nt: TGCGCCAGCAGCCGGGAATCGACAGGCACCCAAGAGACCCAGTACTTC

j_call: TRBJ2-1
d_call: .
v_call: TRBV5-1
clone_size: .
cdr3_aa: CASSLNQGFNEQFF
cdr3_nt: TGCGCCAGCAGCTTGAACCAGGGATTCAATGAGCAGTTCTTC

j_call: TRBJ2-5
d_call: TRBD1
v_call: TRBV27
clone_size: .
cdr3_aa: CASSFGGQDYQETQYF
cdr3_nt: TGTGCCAGCAGTTTTGGTGGACAGGACTACCAAGAGACCCAGTACTTC

j_call: TRBJ1-2
d_call: .
v_call: TRBV12-5
clone_size: .
cdr3_aa: CASGLEGGGYGYTF
cdr3_nt: TGTGCTAGTGGGTTAGAGGGCGGAGGCTATGGCTACACCTTC

j_call: TRBJ2-1
d_call: .
v_call: TRBV4-3
clone_size: .
cdr3_aa: CASSQPSVAPYNEQFF
cdr3_nt: TGCGCCAGCAGCCAACCTTCAGTTGCCCCCTACAATGAGCAGTTCTTC

j_call: TRBJ2-7
d_call: TRBD1
v_call: TRBV29-1
clone_size: .
cdr3_aa: CSVEERGQNYEQYF
cdr3_nt: TGCAGCGTTGAAGAGAGGGGGCAAAACTACGAGCAGTACTTC

j_call: TRBJ2-5
d_call: .
v_call: TRBV12-3/TRBV12-4
clone_size: many
cdr3_aa: CASTPGGLFQETQYF
cdr3_nt: TGTGCCAGCACACCCGGGGGGCTGTTCCAAGAGACCCAGTACTTC

j_call: TRBJ1-4
d_call: TRBD1
v_call: TRBV9
clone_size: once
cdr3_aa: CASSVEDRTGEKLFF
cdr3_nt: TGTGCCAGCAGCGTGGAGGACAGGACTGGGGAAAAACTGTTTTTT

j_call: TRBJ1-6
d_call: .
v_call: TRBV7-9
clone_size: few
cdr3_aa: CASSLGEGLKSPLHF
cdr3_nt: TGTGCCAGCAGCTTAGGGGAAGGGCTTAAATCACCCCTCCACTTT

j_call: TRBJ2-3
d_call: .
v_call: TRBV7-7
clone_size: once
cdr3_aa: CASSLAPGRGSTGTQYF
cdr3_nt: TGTGCTAGCAGCTTAGCCCCGGGGCGGGGAAGCACAGGTACGCAGTATTTT

j_call: TRBJ1-4
d_call: .
v_call: TRBV7-2
clone_size: .
cdr3_aa: CASSGWDEKRVLGEKLFF
cdr3_nt: TGTGCCAGCAGCGGTTGGGACGAAAAAAGGGTTCTCGGTGAAAAACTGTTTTTT